This is a list of T cell receptor beta chains from one sample in a study of shared clonotypes between healthy human individuals. The assay was immunoSEQ multiplex PCR, and TCRdb's table has in-frame clones only and misses some. The sample gives 400,000 to 600,000 clones, about 79% of which show up once; approximately 12% is in the top ten. What was sequenced was PBMCs. The source is a woman aged 40 to 50 in good health. Some clones in this sample may be carry-over from other donors' samples. CDR3s include the opening cysteine and the closing phenylalanine or tryptophan. Each record gives: J gene, V gene, clone size, CDR3 protein. Clone size appears in some rows only: once, few, many, or a class for an expanded clone.

J gene: TRBJ1-1; V gene: TRBV27; clone size: .; CDR3 protein: CASTRNGGRDTEAFF
J gene: TRBJ1-2; V gene: TRBV6-1; clone size: .; CDR3 protein: CASSPPGQGGYGYTF
J gene: TRBJ1-5; V gene: TRBV30; clone size: .; CDR3 protein: CAWSAGTVSNQPQHF
J gene: TRBJ2-1; V gene: TRBV2; clone size: few; CDR3 protein: CASRGRAVPTNEQFF
J gene: TRBJ1-6; V gene: TRBV5-6; clone size: .; CDR3 protein: CASSLTGNNSPLHF
J gene: TRBJ2-7; V gene: TRBV28; clone size: .; CDR3 protein: CASSSLMTAYEQYF
J gene: TRBJ2-7; V gene: TRBV15; clone size: .; CDR3 protein: CATSSRDRVLSEQYF
J gene: TRBJ2-7; V gene: TRBV19; clone size: .; CDR3 protein: CATSIPGGSYEQYF
J gene: TRBJ2-7; V gene: TRBV4-2; clone size: once; CDR3 protein: CASSQEVTSGSRGYEQYF
J gene: TRBJ2-7; V gene: TRBV11-2; clone size: once; CDR3 protein: CASSTGSSYEQYF
J gene: TRBJ2-1; V gene: TRBV19; clone size: .; CDR3 protein: CASSPTRNNEQFF
J gene: TRBJ1-3; V gene: TRBV28; clone size: .; CDR3 protein: CASSLVRNGRNTIYF
J gene: TRBJ2-4; V gene: TRBV5-6; clone size: .; CDR3 protein: CASSLGRGVAKNIQYF
J gene: TRBJ2-5; V gene: TRBV15; clone size: .; CDR3 protein: CATSRDPDTEETQYF
J gene: TRBJ2-1; V gene: TRBV9; clone size: many; CDR3 protein: CASSVSTGTGVSYNEQFF
J gene: TRBJ2-1; V gene: TRBV9; clone size: .; CDR3 protein: CASSVSGGWNEQFF
J gene: TRBJ2-1; V gene: TRBV5-8; clone size: .; CDR3 protein: CASSLAQGHEQFF
J gene: TRBJ2-7; V gene: TRBV7-3; clone size: .; CDR3 protein: CASSLKAGNYEQYF
J gene: TRBJ2-3; V gene: TRBV7-2; clone size: .; CDR3 protein: CASRNSFRDSSTDTQYF
J gene: TRBJ2-7; V gene: TRBV5-5; clone size: .; CDR3 protein: CASSASSGTLTYEQYF
J gene: TRBJ2-2; V gene: TRBV6-5; clone size: .; CDR3 protein: CASSSAGRTGELFF
J gene: TRBJ2-3; V gene: TRBV5-1; clone size: .; CDR3 protein: CASSSVDRGFADTQYF
J gene: TRBJ1-3; V gene: TRBV30; clone size: .; CDR3 protein: CAWSGFRSSSLPGNTIYF
J gene: TRBJ1-5; V gene: TRBV15; clone size: few; CDR3 protein: CATRSGNQPQHF
J gene: TRBJ2-1; V gene: TRBV18; clone size: .; CDR3 protein: CASSPEVGVGEQFF
J gene: TRBJ2-7; V gene: TRBV18; clone size: once; CDR3 protein: CASSPPSRGEQYF
J gene: TRBJ1-3; V gene: TRBV5-1; clone size: .; CDR3 protein: CASRPGQGSGNTIYF
J gene: TRBJ1-1; V gene: TRBV5-1; clone size: .; CDR3 protein: CASSLAGGNTEAFF
J gene: TRBJ2-1; V gene: TRBV7-2; clone size: .; CDR3 protein: CASSLNRDHMTEQFF
J gene: TRBJ1-5; V gene: TRBV6-1; clone size: .; CDR3 protein: CASSELPRGGGNQPQHF
J gene: TRBJ2-3; V gene: TRBV30; clone size: .; CDR3 protein: CAWSALAGVADTQYF
J gene: TRBJ1-2; V gene: TRBV28; clone size: .; CDR3 protein: CASSSRQQSYGYTF
J gene: TRBJ2-1; V gene: TRBV19; clone size: .; CDR3 protein: CASSIDQTSGSDEQFF
J gene: TRBJ1-1; V gene: TRBV6-5; clone size: .; CDR3 protein: CASSPWTGEAEAFF
J gene: TRBJ2-1; V gene: TRBV19; clone size: .; CDR3 protein: CASSIEAGLAGEQFF
J gene: TRBJ1-1; V gene: TRBV7-8; clone size: .; CDR3 protein: CASSLLGTGAENTEAFF
J gene: TRBJ2-7; V gene: TRBV28; clone size: .; CDR3 protein: CASTPDSFYEQYF
J gene: TRBJ2-3; V gene: TRBV9; clone size: .; CDR3 protein: CASSRESGLVPDTQYF
J gene: TRBJ1-2; V gene: TRBV4-3; clone size: few; CDR3 protein: CASSQATGVANYGYTF
J gene: TRBJ2-7; V gene: TRBV6-5; clone size: .; CDR3 protein: CASSRTGGSYEQYF
J gene: TRBJ2-3; V gene: TRBV6-4; clone size: .; CDR3 protein: CASSLEAGPSTDTQYF
J gene: TRBJ1-4; V gene: TRBV30; clone size: .; CDR3 protein: CAWGQGNGKLFF
J gene: TRBJ2-1; V gene: TRBV18; clone size: .; CDR3 protein: CASSSQRYNEQFF
J gene: TRBJ2-3; V gene: TRBV11-3; clone size: many; CDR3 protein: CASSFHTDTQYF
J gene: TRBJ2-7; V gene: TRBV7-2; clone size: .; CDR3 protein: CASSLDRGEQYF
J gene: TRBJ1-1; V gene: TRBV19; clone size: .; CDR3 protein: CASQDGGAVNTEAFF
J gene: TRBJ2-3; V gene: TRBV7-2; clone size: .; CDR3 protein: CASSVGGADTQYF
J gene: TRBJ2-3; V gene: TRBV7-3; clone size: .; CDR3 protein: CASSLGRDTSSTDTQYF
J gene: TRBJ2-1; V gene: TRBV28; clone size: .; CDR3 protein: CASSLGTGVVNEQFF
J gene: TRBJ2-3; V gene: TRBV28; clone size: .; CDR3 protein: CASSFNPSGITDTQYF
J gene: TRBJ2-7; V gene: TRBV18; clone size: .; CDR3 protein: CASSPGTGDEQYF
J gene: TRBJ2-1; V gene: TRBV7-7; clone size: .; CDR3 protein: CASSREISSGYNEQFF
J gene: TRBJ2-1; V gene: TRBV28; clone size: .; CDR3 protein: CASSLGGDYNEQFF
J gene: TRBJ2-3; V gene: TRBV14; clone size: once; CDR3 protein: CASSQDFVADTQYF